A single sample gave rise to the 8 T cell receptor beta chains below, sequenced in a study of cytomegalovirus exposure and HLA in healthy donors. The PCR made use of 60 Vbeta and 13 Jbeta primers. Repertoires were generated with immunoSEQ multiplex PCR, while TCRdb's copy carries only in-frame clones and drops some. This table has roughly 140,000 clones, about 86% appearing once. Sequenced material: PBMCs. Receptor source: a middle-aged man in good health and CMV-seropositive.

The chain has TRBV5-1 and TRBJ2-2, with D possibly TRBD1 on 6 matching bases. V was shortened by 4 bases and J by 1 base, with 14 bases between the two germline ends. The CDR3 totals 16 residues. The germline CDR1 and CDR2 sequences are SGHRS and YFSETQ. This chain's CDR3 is CASSLEARGNTGELFF. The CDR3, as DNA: TGCGCCAGCAGCCTGGAGGCCAGGGGGAACACCGGGGAGCTGTTTTTT.

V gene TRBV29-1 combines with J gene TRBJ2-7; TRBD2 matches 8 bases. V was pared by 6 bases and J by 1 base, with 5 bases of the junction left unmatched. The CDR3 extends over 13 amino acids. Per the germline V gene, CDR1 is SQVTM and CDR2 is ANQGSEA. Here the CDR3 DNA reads TGCAGCGTCTCGACTAGCGCGTCCTACGAGCAGTACTTC. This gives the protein CSVSTSASYEQYF.

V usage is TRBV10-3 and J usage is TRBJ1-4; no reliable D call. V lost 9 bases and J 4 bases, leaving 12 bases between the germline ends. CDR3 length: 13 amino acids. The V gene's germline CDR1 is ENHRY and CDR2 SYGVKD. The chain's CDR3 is CAISDGNNEKLFF. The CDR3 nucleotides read TGTGCCATATCCGACGGGAATAATGAAAAACTGTTTTTT.

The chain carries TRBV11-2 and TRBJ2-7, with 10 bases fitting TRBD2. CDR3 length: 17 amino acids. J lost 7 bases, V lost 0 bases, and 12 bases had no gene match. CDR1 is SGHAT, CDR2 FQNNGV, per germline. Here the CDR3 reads CASSLDLGLAGDGEQYF. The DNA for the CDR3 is TGTGCCAGCAGCTTAGATCTCGGGCTAGCGGGAGACGGGGAGCAGTACTTC.

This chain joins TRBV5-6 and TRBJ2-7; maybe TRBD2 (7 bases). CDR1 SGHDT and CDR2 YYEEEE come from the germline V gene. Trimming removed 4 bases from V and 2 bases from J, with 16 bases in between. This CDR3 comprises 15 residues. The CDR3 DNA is TGTGCCAGCAGCCGGAAGCGGGACACAACCTACGAGCAGTACTTC. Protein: CASSRKRDTTYEQYF.

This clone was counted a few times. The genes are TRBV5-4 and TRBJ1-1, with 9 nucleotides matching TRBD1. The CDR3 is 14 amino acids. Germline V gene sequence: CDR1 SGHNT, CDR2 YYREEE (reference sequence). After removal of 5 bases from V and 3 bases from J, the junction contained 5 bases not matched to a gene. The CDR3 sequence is CASSPGQGHTEAFF. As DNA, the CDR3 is TGTGCCAGCAGTCCTGGACAGGGGCACACTGAAGCTTTCTTT.

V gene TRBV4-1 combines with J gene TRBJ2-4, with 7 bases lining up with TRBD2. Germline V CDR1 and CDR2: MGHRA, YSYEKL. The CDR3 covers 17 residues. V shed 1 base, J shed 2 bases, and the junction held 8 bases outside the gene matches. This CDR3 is CASSQGLARSTKNIQYF. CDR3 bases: TGCGCCAGCAGCCAAGGACTAGCCCGCTCCACCAAAAACATTCAGTACTTC.

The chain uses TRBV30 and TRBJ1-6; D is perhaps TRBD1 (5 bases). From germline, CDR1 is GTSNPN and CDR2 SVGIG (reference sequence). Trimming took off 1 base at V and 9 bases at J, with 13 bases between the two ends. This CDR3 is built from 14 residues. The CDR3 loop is CAWSGGVLSSPLHF. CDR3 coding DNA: TGTGCCTGGAGTGGGGGGGTTTTAAGTTCACCCCTCCACTTT.